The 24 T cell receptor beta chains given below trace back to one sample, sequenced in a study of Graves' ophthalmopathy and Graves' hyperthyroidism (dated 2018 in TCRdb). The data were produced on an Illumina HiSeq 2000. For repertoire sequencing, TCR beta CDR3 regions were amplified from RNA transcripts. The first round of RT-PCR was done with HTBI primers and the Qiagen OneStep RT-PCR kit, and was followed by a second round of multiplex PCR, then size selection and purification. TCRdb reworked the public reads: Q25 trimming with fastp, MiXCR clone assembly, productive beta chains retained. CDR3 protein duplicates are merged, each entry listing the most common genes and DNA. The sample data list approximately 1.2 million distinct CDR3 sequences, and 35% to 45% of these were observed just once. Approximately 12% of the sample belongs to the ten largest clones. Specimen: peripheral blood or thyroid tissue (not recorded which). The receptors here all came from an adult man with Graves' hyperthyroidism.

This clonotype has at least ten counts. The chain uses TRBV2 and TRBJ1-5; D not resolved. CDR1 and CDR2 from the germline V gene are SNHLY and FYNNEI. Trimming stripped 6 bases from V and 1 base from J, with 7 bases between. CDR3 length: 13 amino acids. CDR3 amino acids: CASRGLSNQPQHF. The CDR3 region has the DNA TGTGCCAGCAGGGGGTTGAGCAATCAGCCCCAGCATTTT.

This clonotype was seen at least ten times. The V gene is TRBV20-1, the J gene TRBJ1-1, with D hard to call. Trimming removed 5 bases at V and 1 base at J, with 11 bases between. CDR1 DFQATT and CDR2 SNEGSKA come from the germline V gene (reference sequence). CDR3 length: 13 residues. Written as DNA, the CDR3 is TGCAGTGCTGTATCGGGTGAGAACACTGAAGCTTTCTTT. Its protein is CSAVSGENTEAFF.

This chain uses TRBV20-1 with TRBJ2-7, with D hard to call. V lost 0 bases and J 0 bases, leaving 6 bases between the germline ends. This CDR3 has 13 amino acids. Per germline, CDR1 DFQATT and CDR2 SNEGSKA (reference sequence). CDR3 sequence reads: CSARDSISYEQYF. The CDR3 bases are TGCAGTGCTAGAGATTCTATCTCCTACGAGCAGTACTTC.

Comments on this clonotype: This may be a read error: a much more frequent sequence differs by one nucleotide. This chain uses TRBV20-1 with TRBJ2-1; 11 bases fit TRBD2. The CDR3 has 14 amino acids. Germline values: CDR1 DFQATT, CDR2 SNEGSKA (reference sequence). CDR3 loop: CSAGNSGGANGQFF. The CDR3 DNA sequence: TGCAGTGCTGGTAATAGCGGGGGGGCTAATGGGCAGTTCTTC.

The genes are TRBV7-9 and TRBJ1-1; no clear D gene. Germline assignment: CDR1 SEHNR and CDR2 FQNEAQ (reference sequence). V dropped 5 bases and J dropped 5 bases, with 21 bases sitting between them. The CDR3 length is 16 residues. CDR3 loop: CASSVGLGLRETEAFF. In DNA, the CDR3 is TGTGCCAGCAGCGTTGGTCTCGGGCTGCGAGAAACTGAAGCTTTCTTT. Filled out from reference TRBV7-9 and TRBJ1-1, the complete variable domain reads DTGVSQNPRHKITKRGQNVTFRCDPISEHNRLYWYRQTLGQGPEFLTYFQNEAQLEKSRLLSDRFSAERPKGSFSTLEIQRTEQGDSAMYLCASSVGLGLRETEAFFGQGTRLTVV.

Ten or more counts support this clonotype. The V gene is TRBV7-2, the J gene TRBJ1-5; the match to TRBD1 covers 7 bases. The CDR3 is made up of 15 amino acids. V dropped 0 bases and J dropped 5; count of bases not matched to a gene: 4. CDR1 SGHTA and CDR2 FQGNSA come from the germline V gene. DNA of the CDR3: TGTGCCAGCAGCTTAGCGGACAGGCCCCATCAGCCCCAGCATTTT. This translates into CASSLADRPHQPQHF. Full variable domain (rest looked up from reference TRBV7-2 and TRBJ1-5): GAGVSQSPSNKVTEKGKDVELRCDPISGHTALYWYRQSLGQGLEFLIYFQGNSAPDKSGLPSDRFSAERTGGSVSTLTIQRTQQEDSAVYLCASSLADRPHQPQHFGDGTRLSIL.

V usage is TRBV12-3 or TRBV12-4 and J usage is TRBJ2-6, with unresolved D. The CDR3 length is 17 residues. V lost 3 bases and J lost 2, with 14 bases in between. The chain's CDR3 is CASSFYVGRPGANVLTF. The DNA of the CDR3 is TGTGCCAGCAGTTTTTATGTAGGAAGACCTGGGGCCAACGTCCTGACTTTC.

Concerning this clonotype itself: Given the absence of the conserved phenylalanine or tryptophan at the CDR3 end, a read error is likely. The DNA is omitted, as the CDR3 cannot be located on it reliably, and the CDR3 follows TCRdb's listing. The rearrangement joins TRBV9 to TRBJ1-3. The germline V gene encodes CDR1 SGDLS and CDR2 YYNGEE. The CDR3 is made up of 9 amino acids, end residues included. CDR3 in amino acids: CASSVGRSG.

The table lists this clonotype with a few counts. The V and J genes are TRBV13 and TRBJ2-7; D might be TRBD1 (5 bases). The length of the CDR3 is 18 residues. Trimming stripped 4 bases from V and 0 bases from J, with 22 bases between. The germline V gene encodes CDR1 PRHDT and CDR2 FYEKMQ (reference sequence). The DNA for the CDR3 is TGTGCCAGCAGCTGGGTCGTCGGTCATGACAGTAGCTCCTACGAGCAGTACTTC. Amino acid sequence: CASSWVVGHDSSSYEQYF. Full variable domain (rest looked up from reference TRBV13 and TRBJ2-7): AAGVIQSPRHLIKEKRETATLKCYPIPRHDTVYWYQQGPGQDPQFLISFYEKMQSDKGSIPDRFSAQQFSDYHSELNMSSLELGDSALYFCASSWVVGHDSSSYEQYFGPGTRLTVT.

The CDR3 sequence is CASSLLRSREGNQPQHF. The CDR3, as DNA: TGTGCCAGCAGCTTACTCCGTAGCAGGGAGGGCAATCAGCCCCAGCATTTT. J is TRBJ1-5 and V is TRBV7-8, with D maybe TRBD1 (5 bases). Trimming cost V 2 bases and J 2 bases, with 16 bases left between them. From germline, CDR1 is SGHVS and CDR2 FQNEAQ. There are 17 residues in the CDR3.

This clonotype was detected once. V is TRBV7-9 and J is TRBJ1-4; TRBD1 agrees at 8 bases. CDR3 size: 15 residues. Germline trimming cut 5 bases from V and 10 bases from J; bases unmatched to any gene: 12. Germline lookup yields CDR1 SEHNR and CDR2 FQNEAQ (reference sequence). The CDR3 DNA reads TGTGCCAGCAGCACCGGGACAGGCGTTCCGGGAAAACTGTTTTTT. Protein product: CASSTGTGVPGKLFF.

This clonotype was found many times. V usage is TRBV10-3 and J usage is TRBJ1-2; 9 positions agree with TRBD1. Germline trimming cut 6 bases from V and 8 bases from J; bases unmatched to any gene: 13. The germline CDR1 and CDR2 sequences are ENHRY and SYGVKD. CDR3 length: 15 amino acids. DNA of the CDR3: TGTGCCATCAGGAAAGAAGAGGGACAGGGAATCGGCTACACCTTC. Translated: CAIRKEEGQGIGYTF.

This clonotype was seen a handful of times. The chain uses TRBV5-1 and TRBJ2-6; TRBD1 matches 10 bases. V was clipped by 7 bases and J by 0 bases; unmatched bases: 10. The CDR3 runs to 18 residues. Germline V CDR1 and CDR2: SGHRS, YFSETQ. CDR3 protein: CASDTPGQGISGANVLTF. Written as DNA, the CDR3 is TGCGCCAGCGACACCCCGGGACAGGGGATCTCTGGGGCCAACGTCCTGACTTTC.

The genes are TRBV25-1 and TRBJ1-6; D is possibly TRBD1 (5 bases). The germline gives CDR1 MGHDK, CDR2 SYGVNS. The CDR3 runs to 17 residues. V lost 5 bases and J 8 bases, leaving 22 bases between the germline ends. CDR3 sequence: CASSIYRGGVGDSPLHF. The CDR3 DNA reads TGTGCCAGCAGTATCTATCGTGGGGGTGTAGGTGATTCACCCCTCCACTTT.

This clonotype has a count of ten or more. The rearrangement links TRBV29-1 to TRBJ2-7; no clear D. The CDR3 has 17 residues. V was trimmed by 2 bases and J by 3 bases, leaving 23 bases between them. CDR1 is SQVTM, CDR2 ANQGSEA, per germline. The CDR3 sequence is CSVEQVQTQEDFYEQYF. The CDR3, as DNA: TGCAGCGTTGAACAGGTCCAGACGCAGGAAGATTTCTACGAGCAGTACTTC.

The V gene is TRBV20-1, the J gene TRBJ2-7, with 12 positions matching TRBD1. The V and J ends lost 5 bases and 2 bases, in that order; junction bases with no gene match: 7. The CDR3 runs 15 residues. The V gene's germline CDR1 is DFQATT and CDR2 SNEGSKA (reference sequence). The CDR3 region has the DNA TGCAGTGCTGTACCGGGACAGGGGGCTACCTACGAGCAGTACTTC. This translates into CSAVPGQGATYEQYF.

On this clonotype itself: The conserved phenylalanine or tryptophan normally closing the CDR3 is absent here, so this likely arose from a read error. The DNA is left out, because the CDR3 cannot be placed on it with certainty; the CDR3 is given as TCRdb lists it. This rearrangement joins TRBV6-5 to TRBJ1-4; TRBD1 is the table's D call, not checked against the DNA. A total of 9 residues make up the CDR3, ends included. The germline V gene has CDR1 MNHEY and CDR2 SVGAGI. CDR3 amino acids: CASSYGTGG.

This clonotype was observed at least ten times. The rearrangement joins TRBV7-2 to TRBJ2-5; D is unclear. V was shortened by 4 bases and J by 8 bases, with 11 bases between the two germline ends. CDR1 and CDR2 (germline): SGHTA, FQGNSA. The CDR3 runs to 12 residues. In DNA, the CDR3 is TGTGCCAGCAGCTCCCTACCAGAAACCCAGTACTTC. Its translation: CASSSLPETQYF.

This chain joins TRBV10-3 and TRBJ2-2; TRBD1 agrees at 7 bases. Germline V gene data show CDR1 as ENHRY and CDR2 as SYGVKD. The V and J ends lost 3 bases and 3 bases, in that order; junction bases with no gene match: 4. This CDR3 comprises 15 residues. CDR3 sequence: CAISDEDRDTGELFF. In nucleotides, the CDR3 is TGTGCCATCAGTGATGAAGACAGGGACACCGGGGAGCTGTTTTTT.

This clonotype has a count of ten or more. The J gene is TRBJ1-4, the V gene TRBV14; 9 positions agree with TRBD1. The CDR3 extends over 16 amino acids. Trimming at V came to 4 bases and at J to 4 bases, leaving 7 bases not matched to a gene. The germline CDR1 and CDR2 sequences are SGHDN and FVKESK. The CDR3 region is CASSLTGTGINEKLFF. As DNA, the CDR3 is TGTGCCAGCAGCCTCACCGGGACAGGGATTAATGAAAAACTGTTTTTT.

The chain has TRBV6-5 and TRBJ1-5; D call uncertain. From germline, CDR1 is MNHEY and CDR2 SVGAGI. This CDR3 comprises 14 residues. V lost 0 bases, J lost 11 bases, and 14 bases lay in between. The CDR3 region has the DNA TGTGCCAGCAGTTACTCAGAACAGTTCGGGACCCAGCATTTT. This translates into CASSYSEQFGTQHF.

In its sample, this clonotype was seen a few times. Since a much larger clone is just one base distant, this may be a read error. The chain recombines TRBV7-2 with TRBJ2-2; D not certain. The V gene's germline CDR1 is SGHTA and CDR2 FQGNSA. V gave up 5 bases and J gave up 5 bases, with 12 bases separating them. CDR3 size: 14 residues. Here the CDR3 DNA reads TGTGCCAGCAGCCCCCTCGCCGGGACCGGGGAGCTGTTTTTT. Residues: CASSPLAGTGELFF. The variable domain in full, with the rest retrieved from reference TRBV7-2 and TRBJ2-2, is GAGVSQSPSNKVTEKGKDVELRCDPISGHTALYWYRQSLGQGLEFLIYFQGNSAPDKSGLPSDRFSAERTGGSVSTLTIQRTQQEDSAVYLCASSPLAGTGELFFGEGSRLTVL.

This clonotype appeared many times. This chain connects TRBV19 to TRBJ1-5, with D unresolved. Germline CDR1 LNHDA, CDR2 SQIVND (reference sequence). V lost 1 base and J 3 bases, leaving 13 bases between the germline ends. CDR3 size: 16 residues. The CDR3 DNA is TGTGCCAGTAGTATAGGACGTCAGGTCCTCAATCAGCCCCAGCATTTT. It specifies CASSIGRQVLNQPQHF.

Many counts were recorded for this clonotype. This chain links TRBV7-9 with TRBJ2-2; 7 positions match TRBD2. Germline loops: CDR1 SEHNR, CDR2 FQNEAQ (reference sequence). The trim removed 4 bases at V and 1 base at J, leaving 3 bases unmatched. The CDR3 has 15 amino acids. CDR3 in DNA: TGTGCCAGCAGCTCTAGCGGACTGAACACCGGGGAGCTGTTTTTT. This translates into CASSSSGLNTGELFF.